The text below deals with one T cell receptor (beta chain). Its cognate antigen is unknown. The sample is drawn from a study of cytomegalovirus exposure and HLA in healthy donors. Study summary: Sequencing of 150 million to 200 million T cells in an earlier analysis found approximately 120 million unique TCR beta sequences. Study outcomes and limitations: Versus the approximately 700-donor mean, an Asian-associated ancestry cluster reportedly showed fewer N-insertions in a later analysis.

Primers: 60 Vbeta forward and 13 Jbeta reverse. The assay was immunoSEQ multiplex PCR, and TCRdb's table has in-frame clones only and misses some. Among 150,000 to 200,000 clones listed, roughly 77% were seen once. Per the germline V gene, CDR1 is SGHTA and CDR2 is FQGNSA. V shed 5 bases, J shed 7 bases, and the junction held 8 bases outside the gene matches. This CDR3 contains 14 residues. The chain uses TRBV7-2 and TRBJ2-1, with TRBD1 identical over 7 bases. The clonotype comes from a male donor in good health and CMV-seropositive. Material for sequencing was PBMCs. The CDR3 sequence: CASSPRQGWNEQFF. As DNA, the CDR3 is TGTGCCAGCAGCCCGAGACAGGGATGGAATGAGCAGTTCTTC.